This passage covers 26 T cell receptor beta chains from one sample sequenced in a study of shared clonotypes between healthy human individuals. Data came from immunoSEQ multiplex PCR; TCRdb stores just in-frame clones and leaves some out. The repertoire consists of 2 million or so clones, with 95% occurring once and the leading ten covering more than 0.1%. The sequencing input was naive CD4+ T cells sorted from blood. The subset here: CD45RA+ positively selected. These receptors all stem from a man younger than 35 in good health.

The chain combines TRBV7-9 with TRBJ1-6; D is ambiguous. The CDR3 length is 13 residues. Germline-derived CDR1 and CDR2 are SEHNR and FQNEAQ (reference sequence). Trimming took 4 bases from V and 10 from J, leaving 11 bases between them. The CDR3 spells CASSSIEESPLHF. Written as DNA, the CDR3 is TGTGCCAGCAGCTCGATCGAAGAATCACCCCTCCACTTT.

The V gene is TRBV9, the J gene TRBJ2-7; 9 bases agree with TRBD1. The CDR3 runs 14 residues. Germline CDR1 and CDR2: SGDLS and YYNGEE. Germline trimming cut 0 bases from V and 5 bases from J; bases unmatched to any gene: 3. This CDR3 is CASSVDRGLDEQYF. The CDR3 DNA follows: TGTGCCAGCAGCGTAGACAGGGGGCTCGACGAGCAGTACTTC.

The chain employs TRBV25-1 and TRBJ2-3; no clear D gene. V lost 6 bases to trimming and J lost 6 bases, with 7 bases between them. This CDR3 has 11 residues. Germline V CDR1 and CDR2: MGHDK, SYGVNS. The CDR3 loop reads CASRRKDTQYF. CDR3 nucleotides: TGTGCCAGCAGGCGAAAGGATACGCAGTATTTT.

CDR3 bases: TGTGCCAGCAGCCCTACAGGGGTACCGTTGAAGCAGTACTTC. It specifies CASSPTGVPLKQYF. The J gene is TRBJ2-7, the V gene TRBV16, with 7 bases that match TRBD1. V lost 4 bases, J lost 8 bases, and 11 bases stayed unmatched. CDR3 length: 14 amino acids. Germline-derived CDR1 and CDR2 are KGHSY and FQNENV.

The V call is TRBV15, the J call TRBJ2-5, with 7 bases that match TRBD1. Per germline, CDR1 LNHNV and CDR2 YYDKDF (reference sequence). The CDR3 has 17 residues. V shed 0 bases, J shed 5 bases, and the junction held 12 bases outside the gene matches. CDR3 region: CATSRDLGAGGVETQYF. The CDR3 region has the DNA TGTGCCACCAGCAGAGATCTTGGGGCAGGGGGAGTGGAGACCCAGTACTTC.

The chain joins TRBV2 to TRBJ2-7; D is perhaps TRBD2 (5 bases). V gave up 6 bases and J gave up 4 bases, with 13 bases separating them. This CDR3 comprises 13 residues. Germline-derived CDR1 and CDR2 are SNHLY and FYNNEI. As DNA, the CDR3 is TGTGCCAGCAGGCGGGCATTCCTTTACGAGCAGTACTTC. Translation gives CASRRAFLYEQYF.

This chain joins TRBV6-6 and TRBJ2-3; 13 bases align to TRBD2. J gave up 6 bases and V 5 bases, and 8 bases lay outside the gene matches. The CDR3 sequence is 16 residues long. Germline CDR1 reads MNHNY; CDR2 reads SVGAGI (reference sequence). The CDR3 sequence: CASSLGTSGAGDTQYF. As DNA, the CDR3 is TGTGCCAGCAGTCTAGGGACTAGCGGGGCGGGGGATACGCAGTATTTT.

The chain has TRBV6-6 and TRBJ1-3; 8 positions agree with TRBD1. This CDR3 contains 16 residues. Germline values: CDR1 MNHNY, CDR2 SVGAGI (reference sequence). V lost 5 bases, J lost 0 bases, and 6 bases stayed unmatched. The CDR3 region is CASSLSTGVSGNTIYF. CDR3 DNA: TGTGCCAGCAGTCTTTCGACAGGGGTCTCTGGAAACACCATATATTTT.

Notes on this clone: Additional DNA sequences in this sample encode the identical CDR3. This chain connects TRBV19 to TRBJ2-3; 10 positions match TRBD1. CDR3 size: 13 residues. The trim removed 9 bases at V and 4 bases at J, leaving 4 bases unmatched. CDR1 LNHDA and CDR2 SQIVND come from the germline V gene (reference sequence). CDR3 DNA: TGTGCCAGCCGGGACAGGGGTTCAGATACGCAGTATTTT. Amino acid sequence: CASRDRGSDTQYF.

The V and J genes are TRBV6-5 and TRBJ1-5; possibly TRBD1 for D (5 bases). Germline assignment: CDR1 MNHEY and CDR2 SVGAGI. The CDR3 has 15 residues. Trimming took off 6 bases at V and 0 bases at J, with 12 bases between the two ends. CDR3 amino acids: CASRRGGNSNQPQHF. CDR3 DNA: TGTGCCAGCAGGCGGGGGGGGAATAGCAATCAGCCCCAGCATTTT.

The chain joins TRBV10-1 to TRBJ1-1; no clear D gene. The germline V gene encodes CDR1 WNHNN and CDR2 SYGVQD (reference sequence). This CDR3 comprises 13 residues. The V end was cut by 5 bases, the J end by 0 bases, with 7 bases between. In nucleotides, the CDR3 is TGCGCCAGCAGTAAGAATTTGAACACTGAAGCTTTCTTT. As protein: CASSKNLNTEAFF.

This clone was detected only once. This rearrangement joins TRBV19 to TRBJ2-7, with D unclear. Germline V CDR1 and CDR2: LNHDA, SQIVND (reference sequence). The CDR3 covers 10 residues. V was pared by 11 bases and J by 3 bases, with 8 bases between. The CDR3: CAWVGYEQYF. In DNA form, the CDR3 reads TGTGCCTGGGTTGGCTACGAGCAGTACTTC.

This clone was detected once. At the DNA level, this CDR3 is encoded by other sequences in the same sample as well. The V and J genes are TRBV10-3 and TRBJ2-7; 12 bases map to TRBD2. The CDR3 length is 14 residues. Trimming cost V 6 bases and J 2 bases; bases outside gene matches: 2. The germline V gene has CDR1 ENHRY and CDR2 SYGVKD. The CDR3 bases are TGTGCCATCAGCCGGACTAGCGGGACCTACGAGCAGTACTTC. It yields the protein CAISRTSGTYEQYF.

This chain connects TRBV19 to TRBJ1-3; no firm D call. The V gene lost 7 bases and the J gene lost 0 bases, with 13 bases spanning the gap. This CDR3 is built from 15 residues. From germline, CDR1 is LNHDA and CDR2 SQIVND (reference sequence). In DNA, the CDR3 is TGTGCCAGTACCTTGCGGGCTTCCTCTGGAAACACCATATATTTT. Its translation: CASTLRASSGNTIYF.

The CDR3, as DNA: TGTGCCAGCAGCTTAGGAAGCACAAATGAGCAGTTCTTC. It yields the protein CASSLGSTNEQFF. The V call is TRBV7-9, the J call TRBJ2-1; D is ambiguous. The CDR3 loop spans 13 amino acids. Germline CDR1 and CDR2: SEHNR and FQNEAQ (reference sequence). Trimming left V 1 base short and J 7 bases short, with 8 bases between.

The chain couples TRBV4-1 to TRBJ1-1; D is possibly TRBD1 (5 bases). The V gene lost 3 bases and the J gene lost 8 bases, with 19 bases spanning the gap. The CDR3 loop spans 15 amino acids. The germline CDR1 and CDR2 sequences are MGHRA and YSYEKL. The DNA for the CDR3 is TGCGCCAGCAGCCAGGCAGGACCGGGACCCCAAGAAGCTTTCTTT. Protein: CASSQAGPGPQEAFF.

This chain uses TRBV7-2 with TRBJ1-5; D is undetermined. Germline V gene lookup returns CDR1 SGHTA and CDR2 FQGNSA. The CDR3 length is 15 residues. V lost 1 base and J 4 bases, leaving 11 bases between the germline ends. The CDR3 spells CASSLGTVRNQPQHF. The CDR3 coding sequence is TGTGCCAGCAGCTTAGGTACAGTACGTAATCAGCCCCAGCATTTT.

The CDR3 spells CASSLSVETQYF. CDR3 DNA sequence: TGTGCCAGCAGCTTGTCGGTGGAGACCCAGTACTTC. The chain links TRBV5-5 to TRBJ2-5; D remains ambiguous. The CDR3 is made up of 12 amino acids. Germline V lookup: CDR1 SGHKS, CDR2 YYEKEE (reference sequence). V lost 1 base and J lost 5, with 6 bases in between.

The chain carries TRBV6-5 and TRBJ1-1; 8 bases are shared with TRBD1. The V gene end was trimmed by 2 bases and the J gene end by 3 bases; junction bases not matched to a gene: 5. Germline CDR1 is MNHEY and CDR2 is SVGAGI. This CDR3 spans 15 amino acids. The CDR3 DNA reads as TGTGCCAGCAGTTACCGCGGGACAGGAGACACTGAAGCTTTCTTT. This codes for CASSYRGTGDTEAFF.

The chain is built from TRBV29-1 and TRBJ1-4; D gene ambiguous. Germline CDR1 SQVTM, CDR2 ANQGSEA. Trimming removed 6 bases at V and 3 bases at J, with 11 bases between. The CDR3 totals 13 residues. The CDR3 DNA sequence: TGCAGCGTATCACCAGGAGCTAATGAAAAACTGTTTTTT. It encodes CSVSPGANEKLFF.

This chain links TRBV5-4 with TRBJ1-1; TRBD1 matches 8 bases. The CDR3 covers 18 residues. The V and J ends lost 5 bases and 4 bases, in that order; junction bases with no gene match: 19. Per the germline V gene, CDR1 is SGHNT and CDR2 is YYREEE (reference sequence). The CDR3 DNA reads TGTGCCAGCAGGACAGAATTCGGATTAACAGGGGGTTCCACTGAAGCTTTCTTT. Protein: CASRTEFGLTGGSTEAFF.

This chain links TRBV6-1 with TRBJ1-5; 7 nucleotides match TRBD1. Germline-derived CDR1 and CDR2 are MNHNS and SASEGT. The CDR3 is made up of 13 amino acids. The trim removed 7 bases at V and 7 bases at J, leaving 7 bases unmatched. CDR3 loop: CASTGQVGQPQHF. The CDR3 region has the DNA TGTGCCAGCACAGGACAGGTAGGACAGCCCCAGCATTTT.

This chain links TRBV30 with TRBJ2-7; D unresolved. Trimming pared 3 bases from V and 6 bases from J, leaving 21 bases between. This CDR3 has 15 amino acids. Germline CDR1 and CDR2: GTSNPN and SVGIG (reference sequence). The CDR3 sequence: CAWSGGKVLWREQYF. Here the CDR3 DNA reads TGTGCCTGGAGCGGTGGGAAGGTATTGTGGCGCGAGCAGTACTTC.

The J gene is TRBJ2-2, the V gene TRBV10-1; the D gene is possibly TRBD1 (5 bases). The V and J ends lost 0 bases and 4 bases respectively, with 12 bases between them. This CDR3 contains 16 residues. Germline CDR1 reads WNHNN; CDR2 reads SYGVQD (reference sequence). CDR3 sequence: CASSESAQGLTGELFF. Written as DNA, the CDR3 is TGCGCCAGCAGTGAGTCGGCGCAGGGCCTCACCGGGGAGCTGTTTTTT.

The chain uses TRBV21-1 and TRBJ2-7; the table's D call, TRBD1, was not checked against the DNA. TRBV21-1 is a pseudogene. The CDR3 consists of 17 residues. In DNA, the CDR3 is TGTGCCAGCAGCAAAGGGGTATGCAGGGCTTTTCCCTACGAGCAGTACTTC. Translation gives CASSKGVCRAFPYEQYF.

V is TRBV4-3 and J is TRBJ2-1, with D perhaps TRBD1 or TRBD2 (5 bases each). The germline V gene has CDR1 LGHNA and CDR2 YSLEER. The CDR3 is made up of 19 amino acids. V shed 1 base and J shed 4 bases, with 23 bases lying between them. The CDR3 coding sequence is TGCGCCAGCAGCCAAGCAGGTAGGGGTGGACGAGGGGCTTACAATGAGCAGTTCTTC. Translation gives CASSQAGRGGRGAYNEQFF.